A selection of T cell receptor beta chains follows, all from one sample in a study of T cells in Graves' hyperthyroidism and ophthalmopathy. TCRdb independently ran MiXCR on the multiplex PCR reads; one entry per CDR3 protein. The profile shows about 610,000 distinct CDR3 sequences, around 16% of them singletons. Sequencing was performed on blood. The receptors shown here come from a woman between 40 and 55 years old with Graves' ophthalmopathy. Both conserved end residues are part of each CDR3. The D gene is left open where the match is weak. Size is omitted from some rows. Given values are once, few, many or a class for expanded clones.

J gene: TRBJ1-2
D gene: .
V gene: TRBV2
clone size: many
CDR3 DNA: TGTGCCACCGAGAGGGGGGTAAACTATGGCTACACCTTC
CDR3 protein: CATERGVNYGYTF

J gene: TRBJ2-5
D gene: .
V gene: TRBV5-1
clone size: few
CDR3 DNA: TGTGCCAGCAGCAAGGAGACAGCGCCCGACCAAGAGACCCAGTACTTC
CDR3 protein: CASSKETAPDQETQYF

J gene: TRBJ2-1
D gene: TRBD2
V gene: TRBV20-1
clone size: many
CDR3 DNA: TGCAGTGCTAGGATTAGAGCGGGAGGGGTGACAGGCAATGAGCAGTTCTTC
CDR3 protein: CSARIRAGGVTGNEQFF

J gene: TRBJ1-1
D gene: .
V gene: TRBV29-1
clone size: .
CDR3 DNA: TGCAGCGTGGCAAGGGGCGTAGAAGCTTTCTTT
CDR3 protein: CSVARGVEAFF

J gene: TRBJ2-3
D gene: TRBD1
V gene: TRBV7-6
clone size: few
CDR3 DNA: TGTGCCAGCAGCGAAAGATCCAGGGGGCTAATATCGAGGGATACGCAGTATTTT
CDR3 protein: CASSERSRGLISRDTQYF

J gene: TRBJ1-2
D gene: .
V gene: TRBV5-1
clone size: .
CDR3 DNA: TGCGCCAGCAGCCTGACCGGGGGCGACTATGGCCACACCTTC
CDR3 protein: CASSLTGGDYGHTF

J gene: TRBJ2-2
D gene: .
V gene: TRBV20-1
clone size: many
CDR3 DNA: TGCAGTGCTCAGGGCGGGACGGGGAACACCGGGGAGCTGTTTTTT
CDR3 protein: CSAQGGTGNTGELFF

J gene: TRBJ2-5
D gene: TRBD1
V gene: TRBV28
clone size: many
CDR3 DNA: TGTGCCAGCAGTGGGACAGGGGATTTGTTTGAGACCCAGTACTTC
CDR3 protein: CASSGTGDLFETQYF

J gene: TRBJ1-2
D gene: .
V gene: TRBV20-1
clone size: many
CDR3 DNA: TGCAGTGCTAGAGTAGGGCAGGGGCTTGGCTACACCTTC
CDR3 protein: CSARVGQGLGYTF

J gene: TRBJ1-2
D gene: TRBD1
V gene: TRBV6-1
clone size: many
CDR3 DNA: TGTGCCAGCACCGCGGGACAGGGTAACTATGGCTACACCTTC
CDR3 protein: CASTAGQGNYGYTF

J gene: TRBJ2-7
D gene: TRBD1
V gene: TRBV2
clone size: many
CDR3 DNA: TGTGCCAGCAACCTACAGGGGAGCTACTCCTACGAGCAGTACTTC
CDR3 protein: CASNLQGSYSYEQYF

J gene: TRBJ1-1
D gene: .
V gene: TRBV5-1
clone size: many
CDR3 DNA: TGCGCCAGCAGCTTGGACAGTAGGAACACTGAAGCTTTCTTT
CDR3 protein: CASSLDSRNTEAFF

J gene: TRBJ1-5
D gene: TRBD1
V gene: TRBV6-1
clone size: .
CDR3 DNA: TGTGCCAGCAGTAACACAGGGGGAATTGGTCAGCCCCAGCATTTT
CDR3 protein: CASSNTGGIGQPQHF

J gene: TRBJ2-7
D gene: TRBD2
V gene: TRBV6-2/TRBV6-3
clone size: many
CDR3 DNA: TGTGCCAGCAGCCTACGAATTAGCGGGAACTACGAGCAGTACTTC
CDR3 protein: CASSLRISGNYEQYF

J gene: TRBJ1-1
D gene: TRBD1
V gene: TRBV12-3/TRBV12-4
clone size: .
CDR3 DNA: TGTGCCAGCAGGACCAGACAGGGCCGGAACACTGAAGCTTTCTTT
CDR3 protein: CASRTRQGRNTEAFF

J gene: TRBJ2-4
D gene: TRBD2
V gene: TRBV29-1
clone size: few
CDR3 DNA: TGCAGCGTTGGGCCTAGCGGTTTAAACATTCAGTACTTC
CDR3 protein: CSVGPSGLNIQYF

J gene: TRBJ2-6
D gene: TRBD1
V gene: TRBV2
clone size: .
CDR3 DNA: TGTGCCAGCAGCACGCTAAGTTTAGGACAGGGGGCGCTGGGGGCCAACGTCCTGACTTTC
CDR3 protein: CASSTLSLGQGALGANVLTF

J gene: TRBJ1-5
D gene: TRBD1
V gene: TRBV30
clone size: many
CDR3 DNA: TGTGCCTGGGGACAGGGAGGGCAGCCCCAGCATTTT
CDR3 protein: CAWGQGGQPQHF

J gene: TRBJ2-1
D gene: TRBD2
V gene: TRBV6-1
clone size: many
CDR3 DNA: TGTGCCAGCCGCCCTATAGCGGGAGGCTCCTACAATGAGCAGTTCTTC
CDR3 protein: CASRPIAGGSYNEQFF

J gene: TRBJ2-3
D gene: .
V gene: TRBV10-3
clone size: many
CDR3 DNA: TGTGCCATCAGTGAGAAGAGTTCTAGCACAGATACGCAGTATTTT
CDR3 protein: CAISEKSSSTDTQYF

J gene: TRBJ2-3
D gene: TRBD1
V gene: TRBV27
clone size: .
CDR3 DNA: TGTGCCAGCAGCCGGGACAGGGTTGTAGATACGCAGTATTTT
CDR3 protein: CASSRDRVVDTQYF

J gene: TRBJ1-2
D gene: .
V gene: TRBV20-1
clone size: .
CDR3 DNA: TGCAGTGCTAGAGCCCCCTTTGAGGGGGTAAACTATGGCTACACCTTC
CDR3 protein: CSARAPFEGVNYGYTF